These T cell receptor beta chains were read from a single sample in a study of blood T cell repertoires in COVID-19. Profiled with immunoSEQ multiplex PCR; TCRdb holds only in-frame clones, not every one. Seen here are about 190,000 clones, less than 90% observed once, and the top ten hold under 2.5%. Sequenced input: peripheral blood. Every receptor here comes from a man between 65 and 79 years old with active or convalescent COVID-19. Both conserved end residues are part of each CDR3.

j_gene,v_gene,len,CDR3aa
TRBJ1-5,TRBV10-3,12,CAIGPGNQPQHF
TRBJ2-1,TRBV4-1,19,CASSQDPASGSTSYNEQFF
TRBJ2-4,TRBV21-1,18,CASSTPSRQVLAKNIQYF
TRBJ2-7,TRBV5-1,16,CASSLRSSGVAYEQYF
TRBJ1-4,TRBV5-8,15,CASSNTRLVNEKLFF
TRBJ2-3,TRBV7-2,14,CASSLGLATDTQYF
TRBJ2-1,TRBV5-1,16,CASSRIRGIDDNEQFF
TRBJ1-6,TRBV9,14,CASSRDRGYSPLHF
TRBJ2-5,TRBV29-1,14,CSAGTGGTLWTQYF
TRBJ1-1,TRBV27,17,CASSFSGQGFKNTEAFF
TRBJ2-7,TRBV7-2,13,CASSPGYSYEQYF
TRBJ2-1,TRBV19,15,CASMPGGGGRDEQFF
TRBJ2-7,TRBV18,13,CASSPRATYEQYF
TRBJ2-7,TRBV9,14,CASSPRGGGFEQYF
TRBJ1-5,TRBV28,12,CASRERDQPQHF
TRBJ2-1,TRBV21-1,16,CASSKAVAGSYNEQFF
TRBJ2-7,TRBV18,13,CASSPQIIHEQYF
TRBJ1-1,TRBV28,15,CASQRRGGAGTEAFF
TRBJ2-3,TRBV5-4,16,CASSSGTSSRTDTQYF
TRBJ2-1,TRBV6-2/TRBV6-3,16,CASSYRLAGGGDEQFF
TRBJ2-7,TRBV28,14,CASSLSRGGYEQYF
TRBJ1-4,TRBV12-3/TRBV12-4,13,CASSGTGGEKLFF
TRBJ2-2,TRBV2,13,CASRREGAGELFF
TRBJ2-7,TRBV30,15,CAWQPKGPGRDEQYF
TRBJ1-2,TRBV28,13,CASRFTVVSGYTF
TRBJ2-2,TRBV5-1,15,CASVEDWANTGELFF
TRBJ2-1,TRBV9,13,CASSVEARGEQFF
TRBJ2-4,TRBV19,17,CASSIAEGGAAKNIQYF
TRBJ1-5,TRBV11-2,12,CASSSQGGPQHF
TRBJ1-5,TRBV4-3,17,CASSQGIGQGFNQPQHF
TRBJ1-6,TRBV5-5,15,CASSFGQGLGSPLHF
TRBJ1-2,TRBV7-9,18,CASSLAPGVGVYNYGYTF
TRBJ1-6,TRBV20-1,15,CSASRGDGPNSPLHF
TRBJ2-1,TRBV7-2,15,CASSEAGGRTGEQFF
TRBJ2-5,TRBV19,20,CASSHRRTGPGSILRETQYF
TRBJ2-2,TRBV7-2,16,CASSLGSGGQAGELFF
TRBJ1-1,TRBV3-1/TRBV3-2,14,CASSHGGRHVEAFF
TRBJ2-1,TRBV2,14,CASRTSGSINEQFF
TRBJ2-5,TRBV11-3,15,CASSPGLALQETQYF
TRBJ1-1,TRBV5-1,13,CASSLSLVTEAFF